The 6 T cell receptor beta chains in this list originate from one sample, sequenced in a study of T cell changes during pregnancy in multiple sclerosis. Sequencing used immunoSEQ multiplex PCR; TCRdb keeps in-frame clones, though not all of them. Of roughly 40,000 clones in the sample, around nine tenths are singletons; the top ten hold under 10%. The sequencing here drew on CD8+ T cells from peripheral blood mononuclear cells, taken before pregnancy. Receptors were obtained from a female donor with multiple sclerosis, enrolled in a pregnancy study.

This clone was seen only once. CDR3 nucleotide sequence: TGTGCCAGCAGCCCCCAAGCCAAAAAGTACTATGGCTACACCTTC. It yields the protein CASSPQAKKYYGYTF. V usage is TRBV7-9 and J usage is TRBJ1-2; D is unresolved. Germline V gene sequence: CDR1 SEHNR, CDR2 FQNEAQ (reference sequence). The CDR3 has 15 residues. V lost 5 bases and J lost 3, with 16 bases in between.

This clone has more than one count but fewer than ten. CDR3 protein: CSVVGLARAYNEQFF. The CDR3 bases are TGCAGCGTTGTTGGACTAGCTCGAGCCTACAATGAGCAGTTCTTC. The V call is TRBV29-1, the J call TRBJ2-1, with 8 bases lining up with TRBD2. CDR3 size: 15 residues. The ends lost 4 bases at V and 2 bases at J; junction bases unmatched: 7. CDR1 and CDR2 (germline): SQVTM, ANQGSEA.

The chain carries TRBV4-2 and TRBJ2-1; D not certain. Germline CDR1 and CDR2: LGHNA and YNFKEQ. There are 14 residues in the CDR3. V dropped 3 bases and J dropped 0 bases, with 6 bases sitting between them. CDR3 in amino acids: CASSHLSSYNEQFF. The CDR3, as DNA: TGTGCCAGCAGCCACTTGAGCTCCTACAATGAGCAGTTCTTC.

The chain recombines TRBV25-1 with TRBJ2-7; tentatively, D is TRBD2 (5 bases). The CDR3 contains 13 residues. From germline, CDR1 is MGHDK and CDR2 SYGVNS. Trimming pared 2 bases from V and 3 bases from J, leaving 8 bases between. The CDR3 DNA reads TGTGCCAGCAGTGAACAGGAGGACTACGAGCAGTACTTC. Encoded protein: CASSEQEDYEQYF.

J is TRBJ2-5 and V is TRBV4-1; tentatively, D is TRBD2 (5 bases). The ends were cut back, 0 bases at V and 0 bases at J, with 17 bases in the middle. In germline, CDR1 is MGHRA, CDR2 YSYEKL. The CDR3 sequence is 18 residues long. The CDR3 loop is CASSQDWVGSDYQETQYF. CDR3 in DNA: TGCGCCAGCAGCCAAGATTGGGTTGGTAGCGACTACCAAGAGACCCAGTACTTC.

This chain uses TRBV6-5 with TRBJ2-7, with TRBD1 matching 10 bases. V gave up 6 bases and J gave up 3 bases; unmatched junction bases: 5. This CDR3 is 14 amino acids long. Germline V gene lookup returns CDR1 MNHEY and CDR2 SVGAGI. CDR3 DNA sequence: TGTGCCAGCAGATACGGACAGGGGGGCTACGAGCAGTACTTC. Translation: CASRYGQGGYEQYF.